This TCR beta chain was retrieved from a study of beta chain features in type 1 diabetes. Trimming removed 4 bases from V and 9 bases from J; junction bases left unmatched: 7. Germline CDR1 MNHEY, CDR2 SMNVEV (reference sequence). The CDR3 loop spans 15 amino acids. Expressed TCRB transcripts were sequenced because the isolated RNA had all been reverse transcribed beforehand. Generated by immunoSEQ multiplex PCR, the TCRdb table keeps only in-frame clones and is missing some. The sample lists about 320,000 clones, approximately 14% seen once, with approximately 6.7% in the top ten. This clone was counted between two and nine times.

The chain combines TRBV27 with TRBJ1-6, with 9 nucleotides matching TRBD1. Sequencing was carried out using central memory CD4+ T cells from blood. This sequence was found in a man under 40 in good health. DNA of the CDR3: TGTGCCAGCAGTTACAGGACAGGGGCCGGTTCACCCCTCCACTTT. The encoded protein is CASSYRTGAGSPLHF.